This passage covers 14 T cell receptor beta chains from one sample sequenced in a study of cytomegalovirus exposure and HLA in healthy donors. 60 Vbeta and 13 Jbeta primers were used in PCR. Clones were read by immunoSEQ multiplex PCR, and TCRdb kept only the in-frame ones, dropping some. The sample holds 150,000 to 180,000 clones, 80% seen once. Sequenced material: PBMCs. Every receptor here comes from a young man in good health and CMV-seropositive.

The chain employs TRBV5-6 and TRBJ2-3; 7 bases map to TRBD2. Germline loops: CDR1 SGHDT, CDR2 YYEEEE. With V trimmed by 4 bases and J by 4 bases, 12 bases remained unmatched. The CDR3 covers 16 residues. The CDR3 reads CASSGWGRAGADTQYF. CDR3 bases: TGTGCCAGCAGCGGTTGGGGGAGGGCTGGGGCAGATACGCAGTATTTT.

J is TRBJ1-5 and V is TRBV5-6, with D possibly being TRBD1 (5 bases). CDR3 length: 11 residues. Germline assignment: CDR1 SGHDT and CDR2 YYEEEE. V was pared by 1 base and J by 11 bases, with 7 bases between. CDR3 sequence reads: CASSLQGSQHF. As DNA, the CDR3 is TGTGCCAGCAGCTTGCAGGGATCCCAGCATTTT.

This clone appeared a few times. This sequence joins TRBV10-3 and TRBJ2-7; TRBD2 might be the D (5 bases). The V gene lost 10 bases and the J gene lost 0 bases, with 16 bases spanning the gap. From germline, CDR1 is ENHRY and CDR2 SYGVKD. This CDR3 spans 14 amino acids. The CDR3 sequence: CATREPGLSYEQYF. For the CDR3, the DNA is TGTGCCACCCGAGAGCCAGGACTCTCCTACGAGCAGTACTTC.

This clone was counted a single time. The rearrangement uses TRBV5-6 and TRBJ2-5; TRBD1 matches 7 bases. V was clipped by 4 bases and J by 5 bases; unmatched bases: 5. This CDR3 contains 13 residues. CDR1 is SGHDT, CDR2 YYEEEE, per germline. In DNA form, the CDR3 reads TGTGCCAGCAGCCCGGGACAGCAGGAGACCCAGTACTTC. Protein: CASSPGQQETQYF.

V usage is TRBV18 and J usage is TRBJ2-7; 11 positions match TRBD1. The V segment lost 6 bases and the J segment 4 bases; nucleotides outside the gene matches: 5. CDR1 and CDR2 (germline): KGHSH, LQKENI. CDR3 length equals 14 residues. CDR3 DNA sequence: TGTGCCAGCTCGCCCGGGACAGGGGGATACGAGCAGTACTTC. Protein: CASSPGTGGYEQYF.

The V and J genes are TRBV28 and TRBJ1-1; D is perhaps TRBD1 (6 bases). CDR1 is MDHEN and CDR2 is SYDVKM in the germline V gene. Trimming shortened V by 3 bases and J by 7 bases, and 12 bases separated the two germline ends. The CDR3 spans 13 residues. The CDR3 DNA reads as TGTGCCAGCAGTTTCCCGGGGACATATGAAGCTTTCTTT. Translation: CASSFPGTYEAFF.

The chain is built from TRBV28 and TRBJ2-3, with 8 positions matching TRBD2. The J segment lost 6 bases and the V segment lost 9 bases, leaving 8 bases of the junction unmatched. From germline, CDR1 is MDHEN and CDR2 SYDVKM. The CDR3 is 13 residues long. This CDR3 is CASVAGPWDTQYF. Here the CDR3 DNA reads TGTGCCAGTGTAGCGGGACCTTGGGATACGCAGTATTTT.

This sequence joins TRBV19 and TRBJ2-7; tentatively, D is TRBD2 (6 bases). The germline gives CDR1 LNHDA, CDR2 SQIVND (reference sequence). The ends were cut back, 5 bases at V and 6 bases at J, with 23 bases in the middle. The CDR3 has 16 amino acids. The DNA of the CDR3 is TGTGCCAGTAGTCCGGGCCGGGATACATCGCGGGGCGAGCAGTACTTC. Translation: CASSPGRDTSRGEQYF.

The J gene is TRBJ2-5, the V gene TRBV11-1; a weak D match, TRBD2 (6 bases). Trimming took off 4 bases at V and 4 bases at J, with 10 bases between the two ends. The CDR3 is made up of 13 amino acids. In germline, CDR1 is SGHAT, CDR2 FQDESV (reference sequence). The CDR3 is CASSSGVRETQYF. DNA of the CDR3: TGTGCCAGCAGCTCGGGAGTTAGAGAGACCCAGTACTTC.

The chain has TRBV6-4 and TRBJ2-3; TRBD2 is a possible D gene (5 bases). Germline CDR1 is MRHNA and CDR2 is SNTAGT. The CDR3 runs 14 residues. The germline V and J ends were trimmed by 2 bases and 3 bases, with 9 bases remaining between them. DNA of the CDR3: TGTGCCAGCAGTGACGGTCCGGGAACAGATACGCAGTATTTT. This translates into CASSDGPGTDTQYF.

The chain carries TRBV21-1 and TRBJ2-7; TRBD2 is taken as the D call from the table, unchecked against the DNA. TRBV21-1 is a documented pseudogene. CDR3 size: 16 residues. The CDR3 spells CASSKGRGRNTYEQYF. In DNA form, the CDR3 reads TGTGCCAGCAGCAAAGGGCGGGGGCGAAATACCTACGAGCAGTACTTC.

A remark on this clone: At the DNA level, this CDR3 is encoded by other sequences in the same sample as well. The V and J genes are TRBV27 and TRBJ1-1, with 7 bases aligning to TRBD1. After removal of 2 bases from V and 3 bases from J, the junction contained 0 bases not matched to a gene. Per the germline V gene, CDR1 is MNHEY and CDR2 is SMNVEV (reference sequence). This CDR3 contains 13 residues. The CDR3 here is CASSLDRDTEAFF. In DNA, the CDR3 is TGTGCCAGCAGTTTAGACAGGGACACTGAAGCTTTCTTT.

This chain connects TRBV6-5 to TRBJ2-7; 10 bases agree with TRBD1. The CDR3 has 15 residues. The junction had 8 bases not matched to a gene; V was cut back by 6 bases and J by 3 bases. Per germline, CDR1 MNHEY and CDR2 SVGAGI. The CDR3 here is CASSLKDRGVYEQYF. In DNA, the CDR3 is TGTGCCAGCAGCCTAAAGGACAGGGGGGTCTACGAGCAGTACTTC.

V usage is TRBV12-5 and J usage is TRBJ1-2; D is undetermined. The germline V gene has CDR1 LGHNT and CDR2 FRNRAP. V was pared by 3 bases and J by 0 bases, with 8 bases between. The CDR3 contains 14 residues. Written as DNA, the CDR3 is TGTGCTAGTGGTTTATCCCTTTCTAACTATGGCTACACCTTC. Translated: CASGLSLSNYGYTF.